Listed here are 21 T cell receptor beta chains from one sample, sequenced in a study of T cell responses to AZD1222 COVID-19 vaccine. Method: immunoSEQ multiplex PCR; TCRdb's copy keeps in-frame clones and lacks some. In the table there are 150,000 or so clones, roughly 90% of which are singletons. The source was peripheral blood, collected 28 days after the second AZD1222 dose. These receptor sequences come from an adult who received the AZD1222 COVID-19 vaccine.

This clone has more than one count but fewer than ten. V gene TRBV12-3 or TRBV12-4 combines with J gene TRBJ2-7; D call uncertain. This CDR3 has 13 residues. With 0 bases removed from V and 8 bases from J, the gap between germline ends came to 11 bases. The CDR3 region is CASSLAPAGQQYF. As DNA, the CDR3 is TGTGCCAGCAGTTTAGCGCCGGCCGGACAGCAGTACTTC.

The rearrangement uses TRBV28 and TRBJ1-4; the match to TRBD1 covers 9 bases. CDR3 length: 16 amino acids. Trimming cost V 5 bases and J 12 bases; bases outside gene matches: 16. Germline lookup yields CDR1 MDHEN and CDR2 SYDVKM. The CDR3 loop reads CASSAWTGVRPSELFF. The CDR3 DNA follows: TGTGCCAGCAGTGCTTGGACAGGGGTACGACCCTCGGAACTGTTTTTT.

The rearrangement links TRBV4-1 to TRBJ2-7; 14 bases align to TRBD2. J was trimmed by 4 bases and V by 0 bases; bases with no gene match: 17. Per germline, CDR1 MGHRA and CDR2 YSYEKL. The CDR3 covers 21 residues. The CDR3 protein is CASSQDRLRTSGRSLGYEQYF. For the CDR3, the DNA is TGCGCCAGCAGCCAAGATCGTCTACGGACTAGCGGGAGGTCCCTAGGATACGAGCAGTACTTC.

A single count supports this clone. This chain uses TRBV6-4 with TRBJ1-6, with 8 bases lining up with TRBD1. J gave up 2 bases and V 3 bases, and 9 bases lay outside the gene matches. The CDR3 spans 18 residues. Germline-derived CDR1 and CDR2 are MRHNA and SNTAGT. The CDR3 is CASSEGGQGATYNSPLHF. DNA of the CDR3: TGTGCCAGCAGTGAGGGGGGGCAGGGGGCAACCTATAATTCACCCCTCCACTTT.

V and J are TRBV28 and TRBJ1-6, with a weak D call TRBD1 (5 bases). Germline V gives CDR1 MDHEN, CDR2 SYDVKM. V was cut by 2 bases and J by 14 bases, with 7 bases left in between. The length of the CDR3 is 11 residues. The CDR3 nucleotides read TGTGCCAGCAGTTTAGGGGGGGCCCTCCACTTT. Its translation is CASSLGGALHF.

This rearrangement joins TRBV12-3 or TRBV12-4 to TRBJ2-5; no definite D call. The CDR3 consists of 13 residues. V lost 3 bases and J lost 4, with 9 bases in between. CDR3 in amino acids: CASSFGMGETQYF. The CDR3 nucleotides read TGTGCCAGCAGTTTTGGTATGGGAGAGACCCAGTACTTC.

This sequence joins TRBV6-2 or TRBV6-3 and TRBJ2-7; 9 nucleotides align to TRBD2. The CDR3 is 13 residues long. Losses at the gene ends were 6 bases for V and 6 bases for J; bases not matched to a gene: 6. The V gene's germline CDR1 is MNHEY and CDR2 SVGEGT. DNA for the CDR3: TGTGCCAGCAGCCCCTGGACTAGCGTCGAGCAGTACTTC. Translating gives CASSPWTSVEQYF.

The CDR3 spells CASSQPGTGANVLTF. The CDR3 DNA is TGTGCCAGCAGCCAACCAGGGACAGGGGCCAACGTCCTGACTTTC. The chain uses TRBV3-1 (or the pseudogene TRBV3-2) and TRBJ2-6, with a possible D match to TRBD1 (6 bases). Germline loops: CDR1 LGHDT, CDR2 YNNKEL (reference sequence). V lost 2 bases and J lost 4, with 9 bases in between. The CDR3 sequence is 15 residues long.

The V and J genes are TRBV5-1 and TRBJ2-3; 9 bases fit TRBD2. Germline V gene lookup returns CDR1 SGHRS and CDR2 YFSETQ. V was pared by 6 bases and J by 0 bases, with 11 bases of the junction left unmatched. This CDR3 comprises 17 residues. The CDR3 sequence is CASTTARTSVSTDTQYF. The CDR3 DNA reads as TGCGCCAGCACAACCGCCCGGACTAGCGTGAGCACAGATACGCAGTATTTT.

This chain joins TRBV5-1 and TRBJ1-1; unclear D gene. CDR3 size: 15 residues. Between the trimmed V and J ends, which lost 4 bases and 4 bases, there was a span of 17 bases. Germline values: CDR1 SGHRS, CDR2 YFSETQ. In DNA, the CDR3 is TGCGCCAGCAGCCCAAGTCCGGATGGCGGCACTGAAGCTTTCTTT. It encodes CASSPSPDGGTEAFF.

The chain has TRBV29-1 and TRBJ2-5; 7 nucleotides match TRBD1. The junction had 5 bases not matched to a gene; V was cut back by 2 bases and J by 5 bases. This CDR3 contains 13 residues. Per the germline V gene, CDR1 is SQVTM and CDR2 is ANQGSEA. The CDR3 DNA reads as TGCAGCGTTGAACAACAGGGGACCGAGACCCAGTACTTC. Protein sequence: CSVEQQGTETQYF.

Note on this clone: No DNA is shown, since the ends of the CDR3 on it are uncertain; the CDR3 is the one TCRdb lists. The chain uses TRBV9 and TRBJ2-7. CDR1 and CDR2 from the germline V gene are SGDLS and YYNGEE. Ends included, the CDR3 has 16 residues. CDR3 sequence reads: CASSVGPGQGSYEQYF.

The V gene is TRBV28, the J gene TRBJ1-1; a possible D gene is TRBD1 (5 bases). V lost 3 bases, J lost 6 bases, and 14 bases lay in between. There are 14 residues in the CDR3. The germline CDR1 and CDR2 sequences are MDHEN and SYDVKM. Here the CDR3 reads CASSLSGRQAEAFF. CDR3 bases: TGTGCCAGCAGTTTGTCAGGGAGGCAAGCTGAAGCTTTCTTT.

The rearrangement uses TRBV7-8 and TRBJ2-7; 10 nucleotides align to TRBD2. The CDR3 has 15 amino acids. Losses at the gene ends were 5 bases for V and 1 base for J; bases not matched to a gene: 5. Germline CDR1 reads SGHVS; CDR2 reads FQNEAQ. The CDR3 reads CASSPASGRSYEQYF. The CDR3 DNA reads as TGTGCCAGCAGCCCCGCTAGCGGGAGATCCTACGAGCAGTACTTC.

This clone occurred once. The chain joins TRBV28 to TRBJ1-1; perhaps TRBD1 as D (5 bases). The germline gives CDR1 MDHEN, CDR2 SYDVKM. Deletions cut 5 bases from V and 5 bases from J, with 15 bases between. The CDR3 spans 14 residues. CDR3 DNA: TGTGCCAGCAGTCCCCCTGTTGGGGGGACTGAAGCTTTCTTT. Its translation is CASSPPVGGTEAFF.

The genes are TRBV9 and TRBJ2-7, with D perhaps matching TRBD2 (5 bases). Per germline, CDR1 SGDLS and CDR2 YYNGEE. Deletions cut 1 base from V and 0 bases from J, with 8 bases between. The CDR3 spans 14 residues. DNA for the CDR3: TGTGCCAGCAGCGTAACCGGGAACTCCTACGAGCAGTACTTC. Amino acid sequence: CASSVTGNSYEQYF. The variable domain in full, completed from reference TRBV9 and TRBJ2-7, reads DSGVTQTPKHLITATGQRVTLRCSPRSGDLSVYWYQQSLDQGLQFLIQYYNGEERAKGNILERFSAQQFPDLHSELNLSSLELGDSALYFCASSVTGNSYEQYFGPGTRLTVT.

This clone appeared once. The chain couples TRBV24-1 to TRBJ1-4; 7 nucleotides align to TRBD1. V shed 4 bases and J 0 bases; nucleotides not matched to a gene: 4. The CDR3 has 16 residues. CDR1 and CDR2 (germline): KGHDR, SFDVKD. CDR3 coding DNA: TGTGCCACCAGTGACACGACAGGGACAACTAATGAAAAACTGTTTTTT. As protein: CATSDTTGTTNEKLFF.

The chain carries TRBV27 and TRBJ2-3; unclear D gene. The ends were cut back, 1 base at V and 1 base at J, with 12 bases in the middle. This CDR3 has 16 amino acids. Per the germline V gene, CDR1 is MNHEY and CDR2 is SMNVEV (reference sequence). This CDR3 is CASSLFRSIGTDTQYF. The CDR3 DNA reads as TGTGCCAGCAGTTTATTTCGAAGCATTGGCACAGATACGCAGTATTTT.

This sequence joins TRBV24-1 and TRBJ2-2, with 9 bases aligning to TRBD1. From germline, CDR1 is KGHDR and CDR2 SFDVKD. The CDR3 is 16 residues long. V lost 3 bases to trimming and J lost 4 bases; unmatched junction nucleotides: 5. The CDR3 loop is CATSDPGTGFTGELFF. DNA of the CDR3: TGTGCCACCAGTGATCCCGGGACAGGGTTCACCGGGGAGCTGTTTTTT.

J is TRBJ2-7 and V is TRBV27, with 8 nucleotides matching TRBD2. Germline V lookup: CDR1 MNHEY, CDR2 SMNVEV (reference sequence). This CDR3 comprises 14 residues. V shed 6 bases and J 0 bases; nucleotides not matched to a gene: 4. The CDR3 bases are TGTGCCAGCAGGGGGAGCGGGAGCTCCTACGAGCAGTACTTC. Its translation is CASRGSGSSYEQYF.

This clone was counted a few times. The genes are TRBV6-6 and TRBJ1-1, with D uncertain. Between the trimmed V and J ends, which lost 0 bases and 2 bases, there was a span of 4 bases. The CDR3 totals 13 residues. Germline CDR1 reads MNHNY; CDR2 reads SVGAGI (reference sequence). The CDR3 region has the DNA TGTGCCAGCAGTTACTCGGTAAACACTGAAGCTTTCTTT. Encoded protein: CASSYSVNTEAFF.